This T cell receptor beta chain is from a study of T cells expressing NK-cell markers. About the study: It was sorted CD3+CD56+NKG2C+, CD3+CD56+NKG2C- and CD3+CD56-NKG2C+ T cells that supplied the TCR beta repertoires. Most of the eight sequenced donors tested HCMV-seropositive; one tested seronegative.

Study-wide points: These same clonotypes (in a few donors) also led the CD3+CD56-NKG2C+ fraction.

Germline CDR1 is SQVTM and CDR2 is ANQGSEA. The length of the CDR3 is 13 residues. In the case of this clonotype: Its specificity is unknown.

The cDNA for TCR beta came from 5'RACE template switching with UMIs. TCRdb reprocessed the 5' RACE reads; each CDR3 protein has one entry and no DNA is given. The repertoire shows more than 400,000 distinct CDR3 sequences; the top ten hold about 7.3%. The receptor comes from a woman between 18 and 75 years old in good health. This sequence joins TRBV29-1 and TRBJ2-7; without DNA, the TCRdb call of TRBD2 cannot be checked. The sample comprised blood T cells: a sorted CD56 or NKG2C T cell subset, CD4+ or CD8+ T cells, or bulk PBMC T cells (not recorded which). The chain's CDR3 is CSVDGLAGYEQYF.